These 2 T cell receptor beta chains came from one sample sequenced in a study of CXCR3-negative and CXCR3-positive naive CD8 T cells (dated by TCRdb to between 2017 and 2020). This sample was sequenced with a NextSeq 550. The Human TCR Profiling Kit (MiLaboratory) was used to prepare UMI-labeled 5' RACE TRB cDNA libraries. Reprocessed by TCRdb, the reads give a single entry per CDR3 protein sequence, without DNA. The table for this sample lists some 130,000 distinct CDR3 sequences. In total, the top ten clones hold approximately 0.29% of the sample. The source material was naive CXCR3- CD8+ T cells from blood. Taken with the paper, the label for cell subset or site translates to: CD45RO-CCR7+CD27+CD95- naive CD8+ T cells lacking CXCR3 (TNR3-). These receptors were obtained from a human donor in good health. Some clones in this sample may be carry-over from other donors' samples.

This CDR3 reads CASSRTGQGPDEQYF. V is TRBV13 and J is TRBJ2-7; TCRdb's D call, TRBD1, is unchecked because there is no DNA. The CDR3 is 15 amino acids. Germline V gives CDR1 PRHDT, CDR2 FYEKMQ (reference sequence).

The genes are TRBV14 and TRBJ2-4; TCRdb gives TRBD1 as the D gene, but with no DNA this cannot be confirmed. Germline CDR1 SGHDN, CDR2 FVKESK. The CDR3 loop spans 16 amino acids. The CDR3 is CASSTTGGTAKNIQYF. The variable domain in full, with the rest retrieved from reference TRBV14 and TRBJ2-4, is EAGVTQFPSHSVIEKGQTVTLRCDPISGHDNLYWYRRVMGKEIKFLLHFVKESKQDESGMPNNRFLAERTGGTYSTLKVQPAELEDSGVYFCASSTTGGTAKNIQYFGAGTRLSVL.